The clone carrying this T cell receptor beta chain was detected only a few times. Per the authors' pipeline: Counts of nucleated cells, estimated from reference gene primer amplification, were obtained. Libraries were prepared by immunoSEQ multiplex PCR; TCRdb keeps only in-frame clonotypes and omits some of them. D and trimming come from the DNA, and the V and J calls and clone size come from that table. The table lists 140,000 to 150,000 clones, 80% to 85% of them singletons, with around 8.8% in the top ten. The data originate from a study of blood T cell repertoires in COVID-19. The ends were cut back, 5 bases at V and 3 bases at J, with 13 bases in the middle. The CDR3 sequence is 14 residues long. Germline CDR1 reads LGHDT; CDR2 reads YNNKEL (reference sequence).

V gene TRBV3-1 (or the pseudogene TRBV3-2) combines with J gene TRBJ1-2, with a possible D match to TRBD1 (5 bases). Material for sequencing was peripheral blood. This receptor was taken from a human donor in a cohort sampled during active COVID-19. Written as DNA, the CDR3 is TGTGCCAGCAGCGATCAGGGAAACTACTATGGCTACACCTTC. This translates into CASSDQGNYYGYTF.